Only one count was recorded for the clone carrying this T cell receptor beta chain. The antigen remains unidentified. The sample is drawn from a study of cytomegalovirus exposure and HLA in healthy donors. Whole-study findings and limits: The classifier reportedly diagnosed cytomegalovirus status with high sensitivity and specificity.

Both 60 Vbeta primers and 13 Jbeta primers went into the PCR. The method was immunoSEQ multiplex PCR; TCRdb's version includes in-frame clones alone and lacks a portion of them. The top ten clones hold 1% to 1.5% of a sample with about 190,000 clones, about 87% of them seen once. Germline assignment: CDR1 SGHRS and CDR2 YFSETQ. This CDR3 is 16 amino acids long. V dropped 0 bases and J dropped 1; count of bases not matched to a gene: 1. The V call is TRBV5-1, the J call TRBJ2-2; 9 bases line up with TRBD2. The source material was PBMCs. The TCR comes from a young man in good health and CMV-seronegative. The DNA for the CDR3 is TGCGCCAGCAGCTTGGCAGCGGGAGGGAACACCGGGGAGCTGTTTTTT. Protein sequence: CASSLAAGGNTGELFF. The full variable domain, in which reference TRBV5-1 and TRBJ2-2 provide the parts outside the CDR3, is KAGVTQTPRYLIKTRGQQVTLSCSPISGHRSVSWYQQTPGQGLQFLFEYFSETQRNKGNFPGRFSGRQFSNSRSEMNVSTLELGDSALYLCASSLAAGGNTGELFFGEGSRLTVL.